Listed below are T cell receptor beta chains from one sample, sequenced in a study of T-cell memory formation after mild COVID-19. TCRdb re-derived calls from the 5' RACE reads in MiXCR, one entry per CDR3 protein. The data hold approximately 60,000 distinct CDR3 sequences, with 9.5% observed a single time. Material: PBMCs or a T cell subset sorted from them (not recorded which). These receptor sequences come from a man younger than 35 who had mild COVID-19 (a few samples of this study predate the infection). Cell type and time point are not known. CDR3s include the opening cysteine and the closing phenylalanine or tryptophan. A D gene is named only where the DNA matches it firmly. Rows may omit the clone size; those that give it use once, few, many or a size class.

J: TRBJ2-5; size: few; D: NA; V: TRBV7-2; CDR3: CASSLDRARGGETQYF; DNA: TGTGCCAGCAGCTTAGACCGGGCCAGGGGTGGAGAGACCCAGTACTTC
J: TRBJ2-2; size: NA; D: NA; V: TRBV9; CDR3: CASSVRTHTGELFF; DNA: TGTGCCAGCAGCGTTAGGACACACACCGGGGAGCTGTTTTTT
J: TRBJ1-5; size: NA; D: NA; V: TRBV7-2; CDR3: CASSQTRDQPQHF; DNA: TGTGCCAGCAGCCAAACCCGGGATCAGCCCCAGCATTTT
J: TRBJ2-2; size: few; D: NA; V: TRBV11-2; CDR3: CASSLIQGLNTGELFF; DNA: TGTGCCAGCAGCTTAATCCAGGGCCTGAACACCGGGGAGCTGTTTTTT
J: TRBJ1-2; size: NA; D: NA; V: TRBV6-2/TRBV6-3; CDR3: CASSTHRAQYGYTF; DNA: TGTGCCAGCAGTACCCACAGGGCACAGTATGGCTACACCTTC
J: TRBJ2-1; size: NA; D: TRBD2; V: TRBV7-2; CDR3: CASSADRLAGGREQFF; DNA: TGTGCCAGCAGCGCCGACCGACTAGCGGGGGGAAGGGAGCAGTTCTTC
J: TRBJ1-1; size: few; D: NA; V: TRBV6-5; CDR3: CASSYRLGGANTEAFF; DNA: TGTGCCAGCAGTTATCGTCTCGGGGGGGCGAACACTGAAGCTTTCTTT
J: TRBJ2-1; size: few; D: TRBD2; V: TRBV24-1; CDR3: CATSEPGTSGGRQFF; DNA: TGTGCCACCAGTGAACCAGGGACTAGCGGGGGCCGGCAGTTCTTC
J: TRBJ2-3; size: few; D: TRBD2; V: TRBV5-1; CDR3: CASSFGGAQDTQYF; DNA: TGCGCCAGCAGCTTCGGGGGGGCCCAAGATACGCAGTATTTT
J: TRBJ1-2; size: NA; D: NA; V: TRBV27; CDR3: CASKPRGQGGYTF; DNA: TGTGCCAGCAAACCACGGGGGCAGGGGGGCTACACCTTC
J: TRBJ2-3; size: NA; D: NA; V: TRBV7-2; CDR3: CASSPRGERTDTQYF; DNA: TGTGCCAGCAGCCCCCGGGGAGAAAGGACAGATACGCAGTATTTT
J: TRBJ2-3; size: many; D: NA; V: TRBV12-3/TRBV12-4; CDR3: CASSLAVHSTDTQYF; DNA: TGTGCCAGCAGTTTAGCGGTACATAGCACAGATACGCAGTATTTT
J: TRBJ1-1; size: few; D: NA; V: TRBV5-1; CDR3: CASSLRGRVTEAFF; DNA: TGCGCCAGCAGCTTGAGGGGGAGGGTCACTGAAGCTTTCTTT
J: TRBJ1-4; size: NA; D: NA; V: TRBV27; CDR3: CASSLGPRKKLFF; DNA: TGTGCCAGCAGTTTAGGACCGAGGAAAAAACTGTTTTTT
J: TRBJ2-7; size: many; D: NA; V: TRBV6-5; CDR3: CASKLSSMGQVGEQYF; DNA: TGTGCCAGCAAGCTTTCGAGCATGGGGCAGGTGGGGGAGCAGTACTTC
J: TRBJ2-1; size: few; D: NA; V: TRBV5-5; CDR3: CASSSVPSSYNEQFF; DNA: TGTGCCAGCAGCTCGGTCCCGAGCTCCTACAATGAGCAGTTCTTC
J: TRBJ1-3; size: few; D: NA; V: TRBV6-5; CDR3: CASMGDGNTIYF; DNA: TGTGCCAGCATGGGGGATGGAAACACCATATATTTT
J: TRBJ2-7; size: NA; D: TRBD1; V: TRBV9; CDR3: CASSAYGTGEQYF; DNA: TGTGCCAGCAGCGCATACGGGACAGGGGAGCAGTACTTC
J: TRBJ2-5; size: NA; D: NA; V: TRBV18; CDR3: CASSPRSQETQYF; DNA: TGTGCCAGCTCACCACGTTCCCAAGAGACCCAGTACTTC
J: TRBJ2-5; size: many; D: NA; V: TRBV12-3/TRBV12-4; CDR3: CASSYNSQETQYF; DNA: TGTGCCAGCAGCTACAACTCACAAGAGACCCAGTACTTC
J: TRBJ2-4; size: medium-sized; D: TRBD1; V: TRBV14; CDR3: CASSQLTGGSDIQYF; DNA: TGTGCCAGCAGCCAACTTACAGGGGGGTCGGACATTCAGTACTTC
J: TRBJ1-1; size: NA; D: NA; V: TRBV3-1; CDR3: CASSQGAGANTEAFF; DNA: TGTGCCAGCAGCCAAGGGGCGGGGGCGAACACTGAAGCTTTCTTT
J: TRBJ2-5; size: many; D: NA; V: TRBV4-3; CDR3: CASSQDWQRQETQYF; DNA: TGCGCCAGCAGCCAAGACTGGCAGCGCCAAGAGACCCAGTACTTC
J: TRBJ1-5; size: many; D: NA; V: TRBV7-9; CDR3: CASSPLGGQDQPQHF; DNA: TGTGCCAGCAGCCCTTTGGGGGGGCAGGATCAGCCCCAGCATTTT
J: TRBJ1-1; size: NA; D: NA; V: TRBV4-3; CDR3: CASSRVEQGNEAFF; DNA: TGCGCCAGCAGCCGAGTTGAACAGGGTAATGAAGCTTTCTTT
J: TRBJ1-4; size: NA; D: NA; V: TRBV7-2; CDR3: CASSTRQTRNEKLFF; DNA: TGTGCCAGCAGCACCCGACAGACCCGTAATGAAAAACTGTTTTTT
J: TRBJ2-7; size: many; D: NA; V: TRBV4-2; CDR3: CASSQVAGNYEQYF; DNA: TGTGCCAGCAGCCAAGTCGCGGGTAACTACGAGCAGTACTTC
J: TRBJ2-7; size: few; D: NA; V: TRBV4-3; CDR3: CASSQVLGGVREQYF; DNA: TGCGCCAGCAGCCAAGTTCTCGGAGGGGTTAGAGAACAGTACTTC
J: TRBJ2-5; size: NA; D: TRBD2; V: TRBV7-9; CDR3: CASSSSGRAPQETQYF; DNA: TGTGCCAGCAGCTCTAGCGGGAGGGCCCCCCAAGAGACCCAGTACTTC
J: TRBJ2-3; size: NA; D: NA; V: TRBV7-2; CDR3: CASSLEGASQYF; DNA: TGTGCCAGCAGCTTAGAGGGAGCCTCGCAGTATTTT
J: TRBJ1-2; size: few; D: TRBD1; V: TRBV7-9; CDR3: CASSFADRGSGYTF; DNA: TGTGCCAGCAGCTTCGCGGACAGGGGCTCTGGCTACACCTTC
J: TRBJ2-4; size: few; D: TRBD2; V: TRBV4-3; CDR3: CASSIRSGENIQYF; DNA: TGCGCCAGCAGCATTCGAAGCGGGGAAAACATTCAGTACTTC
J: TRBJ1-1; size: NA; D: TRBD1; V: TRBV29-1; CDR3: CSVDRGPNTEAFF; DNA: TGCAGCGTCGACAGGGGCCCGAACACTGAAGCTTTCTTT
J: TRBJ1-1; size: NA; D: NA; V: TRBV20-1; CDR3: CSVGRTNTEAFF; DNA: TGCAGTGTCGGCAGAACGAACACTGAAGCTTTCTTT
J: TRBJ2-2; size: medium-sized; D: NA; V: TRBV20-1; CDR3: CSASNPRGAGELFF; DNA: TGCAGTGCTAGTAACCCAAGGGGCGCCGGGGAGCTGTTTTTT
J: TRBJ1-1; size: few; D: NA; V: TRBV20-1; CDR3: CSAGRYRDTEAFF; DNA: TGCAGTGCTGGACGTTACAGGGACACTGAAGCTTTCTTT